Below, 8 T cell receptor beta chains from the same sample are listed, as sequenced in a study of T cell responses to AZD1222 COVID-19 vaccine. TCRdb keeps only in-frame clones here, not all; method: immunoSEQ multiplex PCR. The profile shows under 100,000 clones, around nine tenths of them singletons. The source material was peripheral blood, sampled 28 days after the second AZD1222 dose. All receptors derive from an adult who received the AZD1222 COVID-19 vaccine.

The chain carries TRBV7-8 and TRBJ1-2; TRBD1 aligns across 9 bases. V gave up 1 base and J gave up 3 bases; unmatched junction bases: 6. CDR3 length equals 16 residues. Germline V gene data show CDR1 as SGHVS and CDR2 as FQNEAQ. The CDR3 here is CASSLGRGQGHYGYTF. In nucleotides, the CDR3 is TGTGCCAGCAGCTTAGGTCGGGGACAGGGCCACTATGGCTACACCTTC.

The chain links TRBV2 to TRBJ2-1; perhaps TRBD1 as D (5 bases). The germline V gene has CDR1 SNHLY and CDR2 FYNNEI. This CDR3 comprises 15 residues. V was trimmed by 4 bases and J by 6 bases, leaving 16 bases between them. CDR3 loop: CASSAGAGSGNEQFF. For the CDR3, the DNA is TGTGCCAGCAGTGCTGGGGCAGGCTCCGGCAATGAGCAGTTCTTC. The variable domain in full, with the rest retrieved from reference TRBV2 and TRBJ2-1, is EPEVTQTPSHQVTQMGQEVILRCVPISNHLYFYWYRQILGQKVEFLVSFYNNEISEKSEIFDDQFSVERPDGSNFTLKIRSTKLEDSAMYFCASSAGAGSGNEQFFGPGTRLTVL.

This chain uses TRBV19 with TRBJ2-1; 8 bases are shared with TRBD1. The J segment lost 3 bases and the V segment lost 9 bases, leaving 4 bases of the junction unmatched. The V gene's germline CDR1 is LNHDA and CDR2 SQIVND (reference sequence). This CDR3 contains 13 residues. This chain's CDR3 is CASLDRDYNEQFF. CDR3 DNA: TGTGCCAGCCTGGACAGGGACTACAATGAGCAGTTCTTC.

The rearrangement joins TRBV2 to TRBJ1-3; no definite D call. Trimming took 4 bases from V and 0 from J, leaving 7 bases between them. This CDR3 is 14 amino acids long. CDR1 and CDR2 from the germline V gene are SNHLY and FYNNEI. This chain's CDR3 is CASSARSSGNTIYF. The CDR3 region has the DNA TGTGCCAGCAGTGCCCGGAGCTCTGGAAACACCATATATTTT.

The genes are TRBV25-1 and TRBJ2-7, with 10 bases that match TRBD1. With V trimmed by 4 bases and J by 3 bases, 3 bases remained unmatched. The germline V gene has CDR1 MGHDK and CDR2 SYGVNS. The CDR3 is 14 residues long. CDR3 residues: CASSVGTGVYEQYF. The DNA for the CDR3 is TGTGCCAGCAGTGTCGGGACAGGGGTCTACGAGCAGTACTTC.

This chain links TRBV5-1 with TRBJ2-3, with a weak D call TRBD2 (6 bases). The V gene lost 0 bases and the J gene lost 4 bases, with 9 bases spanning the gap. Germline values: CDR1 SGHRS, CDR2 YFSETQ. This CDR3 comprises 14 residues. CDR3 nucleotides: TGCGCCAGCAGCTTGGGCGGGGTGGCAGATACGCAGTATTTT. This translates into CASSLGGVADTQYF.

V usage is TRBV7-2 and J usage is TRBJ1-5, with D unresolved. Trimming shortened V by 6 bases and J by 0 bases, and 6 bases separated the two germline ends. The CDR3 is 13 residues long. CDR1 SGHTA and CDR2 FQGNSA come from the germline V gene. For the CDR3, the DNA is TGTGCCAGCAGAGAAAATAGCAATCAGCCCCAGCATTTT. It specifies CASRENSNQPQHF. Variable domain in full (rest from reference TRBV7-2 and TRBJ1-5): GAGVSQSPSNKVTEKGKDVELRCDPISGHTALYWYRQSLGQGLEFLIYFQGNSAPDKSGLPSDRFSAERTGGSVSTLTIQRTQQEDSAVYLCASRENSNQPQHFGDGTRLSIL.

J is TRBJ2-7 and V is TRBV7-3; D may be TRBD2 (5 bases). Germline V gene sequence: CDR1 SGHTA, CDR2 FQGTGA. This CDR3 region has 15 residues. V gave up 0 bases and J gave up 3 bases, with 12 bases separating them. The CDR3 region is CASSLTPSPVYEQYF. The CDR3, as DNA: TGTGCCAGCAGCTTAACGCCTAGCCCAGTCTACGAGCAGTACTTC.